This T cell receptor beta chain was captured in a study of blood T cell repertoires in COVID-19. For the study at large: COVID-19 samples from acute and convalescent phases originated in the United States, Italy and Spain. From T cells, B-cell-depleted T cells, or PBMCs came the material, which was cDNA or gDNA.

Original analysis: Estimation of nucleated cell counts relied on the amplification of reference gene primers. Produced via immunoSEQ multiplex PCR; TCRdb's table is partial and in-frame only. The V and J calls and clone size were taken over from that table, and D and trimming were inferred from the DNA. The table lists 200,000 to 250,000 clones, about 85% of them singletons. Input material: peripheral blood. The TCR was taken from a woman under 30 who had recovered from COVID-19.

The chain's CDR3 is CAWSQDGGDEQFF. CDR3 DNA: TGTGCCTGGTCCCAGGACGGGGGGGATGAGCAGTTCTTC. The chain carries TRBV30 and TRBJ2-1; the match to TRBD2 covers 8 bases. The CDR3 consists of 13 residues. The germline V gene encodes CDR1 GTSNPN and CDR2 SVGIG (reference sequence). V lost 5 bases to trimming and J lost 8 bases; unmatched junction nucleotides: 8.